This entry describes one TCR beta chain. The antigen is unknown. Additional DNA sequences in this sample encode the identical CDR3. The sample originates from a study of Ad26.COV2.S vaccination and SARS-CoV-2 variants. The CDR3 is 12 amino acids. The V end lost 3 bases, the J end lost 3 bases, and 6 bases lay between the germline ends. Study-wide results and limits: Analyses that measured TCR breadth and depth may have underestimated total T cell responses.

Produced via immunoSEQ multiplex PCR; TCRdb's table is partial and in-frame only. The sample records over 350,000 clones, approximately 86% being singletons. Sample treatment: about 20 received Ad26.COV2.S at low or high dose, single or two shots; 5 received placebo; per-sample allocation not given. Sample collection was performed on day 63 after the first vaccine or placebo injection. The clonotype comes from a person between 18 and 65 years old who received the Ad26.COV2.S COVID-19 vaccine or a placebo. The V and J genes are TRBV12-3 or TRBV12-4 and TRBJ2-7; D is unclear. The material was peripheral blood, obtained in a trial of Ad26.COV2.S vaccine versus placebo. CDR3: CASSFRGYEQYF. The CDR3 DNA reads TGTGCCAGCAGTTTCCGAGGCTACGAGCAGTACTTC.